These 26 T cell receptor beta chains originate from one sample sequenced in a study of T cell repertoires in cytomegalovirus infection. TCRdb recomputed calls from the reads with MiXCR, one row per CDR3 protein. The table lists 150,000 to 200,000 distinct CDR3 sequences, under 15% of them singletons. Material for sequencing was PBMCs. Receptor source: a human donor in good health (CMV status not recorded). Some clones in this sample may be carry-over from other donors' samples.

This clonotype was observed a handful of times. The chain recombines TRBV7-9 with TRBJ2-1, with TRBD2 as a possible D gene (6 bases). The CDR3 runs 17 residues. Trimming stripped 3 bases from V and 4 bases from J, with 19 bases between. Per germline, CDR1 SEHNR and CDR2 FQNEAQ (reference sequence). The CDR3 sequence: CASSLPVGGMGYNEQFF. The CDR3 nucleotides read TGTGCCAGCAGCTTGCCGGTAGGAGGGATGGGGTACAATGAGCAGTTCTTC.

This clonotype was picked up a small number of times. The rearrangement uses TRBV29-1 and TRBJ2-3; D could derive from TRBD1 or TRBD2 (6 bases each). There are 14 residues in the CDR3. Germline CDR1 and CDR2: SQVTM and ANQGSEA. V lost 7 bases and J 6 bases, leaving 20 bases between the germline ends. The CDR3 sequence is CSALKGGRGDTQYF. CDR3 coding DNA: TGCAGCGCTCTAAAGGGGGGACGCGGCGATACGCAGTATTTT.

In this sample, this clonotype turned up many times. Because it lacks the conserved phenylalanine or tryptophan at the end, this CDR3 is likely a read error. Because the CDR3's place on the DNA is in doubt, the DNA is left out and the CDR3 is given as listed by TCRdb. This chain uses TRBV7-2 with TRBJ1-1. Germline CDR1 and CDR2: SGHTA and FQGNSA. The CDR3 spans 9 residues, counting both ends. The CDR3 reads CASSLDGPL.

The chain is built from TRBV12-3 or TRBV12-4 and TRBJ1-1; D unresolved. The V end was cut by 0 bases, the J end by 4 bases, with 9 bases between. The CDR3 is made up of 14 amino acids. The CDR3: CASSLARGSTEAFF. The CDR3 DNA reads TGTGCCAGCAGTTTAGCGCGAGGCAGCACTGAAGCTTTCTTT.

This clonotype has only a few counts. The chain carries TRBV7-8 and TRBJ1-1; no clear D. Per germline, CDR1 SGHVS and CDR2 FQNEAQ. There are 16 residues in the CDR3. The V gene lost 0 bases and the J gene lost 4 bases, with 15 bases spanning the gap. The chain's CDR3 is CASSLARREKTTEAFF. CDR3 bases: TGTGCCAGCAGCTTAGCGAGGAGGGAAAAAACCACTGAAGCTTTCTTT. Complete variable domain (other parts from reference TRBV7-8 and TRBJ1-1): GAGVSQSPRYKVAKRGQDVALRCDPISGHVSLFWYQQALGQGPEFLTYFQNEAQLDKSGLPSDRFFAERPEGSVSTLKIQRTQQEDSAVYLCASSLARREKTTEAFFGQGTRLTVV.

This clonotype was counted at least ten times. This chain uses TRBV2 with TRBJ1-6, with D tentatively TRBD1 (5 bases). This CDR3 comprises 17 residues. Per the germline V gene, CDR1 is SNHLY and CDR2 is FYNNEI. Trimming cost V 5 bases and J 0 bases, with 14 bases left between them. This chain's CDR3 is CASSKRQPSSYNSPLHF. The CDR3 DNA sequence: TGTGCCAGCAGTAAGCGACAGCCGAGCTCCTATAATTCACCCCTCCACTTT.

This clonotype occurred many times. The chain joins TRBV11-2 to TRBJ2-3, with D maybe TRBD1 (6 bases). Germline-derived CDR1 and CDR2 are SGHAT and FQNNGV. Trimming left V 2 bases short and J 5 bases short, with 8 bases between. The length of the CDR3 is 13 residues. The chain's CDR3 is CASSLTGIDTQYF. CDR3 coding DNA: TGTGCCAGCAGCTTAACAGGGATAGATACGCAGTATTTT.

This chain joins TRBV7-3 and TRBJ2-3, with 8 nucleotides matching TRBD2. V trimming: 5 bases; J trimming: 0 bases; junction bases outside the gene matches: 4. Germline V lookup: CDR1 SGHTA, CDR2 FQGTGA. The CDR3 runs 15 residues. CDR3 residues: CASSHGGGSTDTQYF. The CDR3 DNA is TGTGCCAGCAGCCACGGGGGGGGTAGCACAGATACGCAGTATTTT.

The table lists this clonotype with many counts. The rearrangement joins TRBV7-2 to TRBJ2-7; 16 bases agree with TRBD2. The CDR3 extends over 17 amino acids. J lost 6 bases, V lost 5 bases, and 10 bases had no gene match. Per the germline V gene, CDR1 is SGHTA and CDR2 is FQGNSA. CDR3 in DNA: TGTGCCAGCAGCCGATCGCCGGGACTAGCGGGAGGGCCCGAGCAGTACTTC. Protein: CASSRSPGLAGGPEQYF.

The rearrangement uses TRBV29-1 and TRBJ2-7; D might be TRBD1 or TRBD2, each matching 5 bases. CDR1 SQVTM and CDR2 ANQGSEA come from the germline V gene. CDR3 size: 12 residues. The V gene lost 6 bases and the J gene lost 5 bases, with 14 bases spanning the gap. This CDR3 reads CSVYGTDNEQYF. The CDR3, as DNA: TGCAGCGTGTATGGGACCGATAACGAGCAGTACTTC.

The rearrangement links TRBV5-4 to TRBJ1-1; no firm D call. Germline values: CDR1 SGHNT, CDR2 YYREEE (reference sequence). Trimming shortened V by 4 bases and J by 0 bases, and 7 bases separated the two germline ends. There are 13 residues in the CDR3. The CDR3 bases are TGTGCCAGCAGCGGGATCCTGAACACTGAAGCTTTCTTT. This codes for CASSGILNTEAFF.

This clonotype was counted between two and nine times. The CDR3 is CASRISVGNEQFF. In DNA, the CDR3 is TGTGCCAGCAGAATCTCGGTGGGCAATGAGCAGTTCTTC. The rearrangement links TRBV25-1 to TRBJ2-1; D is ambiguous. The CDR3 length is 13 residues. In germline, CDR1 is MGHDK, CDR2 SYGVNS. The V end was cut by 6 bases, the J end by 6 bases, with 12 bases between.

This chain uses TRBV20-1 with TRBJ2-7; D is ambiguous. CDR1 and CDR2 (germline): DFQATT, SNEGSKA (reference sequence). The CDR3 loop spans 13 amino acids. Deletions cut 7 bases from V and 0 bases from J, with 13 bases between. The CDR3 is CSVVVADSYEQYF. CDR3 bases: TGCAGTGTTGTGGTCGCGGACTCCTACGAGCAGTACTTC.

The table lists this clonotype with many counts. The V call is TRBV7-2, the J call TRBJ2-1; the match to TRBD2 covers 13 bases. Germline CDR1 SGHTA, CDR2 FQGNSA. V trimming: 3 bases; J trimming: 5 bases; junction bases outside the gene matches: 4. This CDR3 comprises 16 residues. CDR3 nucleotide sequence: TGTGCCAGCAGCTTGGTGGGGACTAGCGGGAACAATGAGCAGTTCTTC. Translated: CASSLVGTSGNNEQFF.

The chain carries TRBV19 and TRBJ1-5; D unresolved. This CDR3 is 16 amino acids long. The germline CDR1 and CDR2 sequences are LNHDA and SQIVND (reference sequence). Trimming pared 7 bases from V and 3 bases from J, leaving 19 bases between. The CDR3 DNA sequence: TGTGCCAGTACACCGGGGAGTGGCAGGCTCAATCAGCCCCAGCATTTT. Protein product: CASTPGSGRLNQPQHF.

In this sample, this clonotype turned up a few times. This rearrangement joins TRBV20-1 to TRBJ2-5; tentative D call: TRBD2 (6 bases). Germline CDR1 is DFQATT and CDR2 is SNEGSKA (reference sequence). The CDR3 is 15 residues long. V lost 2 bases and J lost 4, with 17 bases in between. CDR3 DNA: TGCAGTGCTAGACCTCCCCGGAGGGTCGGAGAGACCCAGTACTTC. It codes for CSARPPRRVGETQYF.

This clonotype came up a few times. The gene calls are TRBV29-1 and TRBJ1-1, with 7 nucleotides matching TRBD1. Germline assignment: CDR1 SQVTM and CDR2 ANQGSEA. Germline trimming cut 6 bases from V and 2 bases from J; bases unmatched to any gene: 9. The CDR3 is made up of 14 amino acids. CDR3 nucleotide sequence: TGCAGCGTCGGACGAACAGGGGTAAACACTGAAGCTTTCTTT. Translation gives CSVGRTGVNTEAFF. Filled out from reference TRBV29-1 and TRBJ1-1, the complete variable domain reads SAVISQKPSRDICQRGTSLTIQCQVDSQVTMMFWYRQQPGQSLTLIATANQGSEATYESGFVIDKFPISRPNLTFSTLTVSNMSPEDSSIYLCSVGRTGVNTEAFFGQGTRLTVV.

This clonotype has more than one count but fewer than ten. The CDR3 reads CASSPSSLSYEQYF. CDR3 in DNA: TGTGCCAGCAGCCCGTCTAGTCTCTCCTACGAGCAGTACTTC. The chain carries TRBV7-6 and TRBJ2-7; D gene uncertain. V lost 5 bases and J 0 bases, leaving 11 bases between the germline ends. This CDR3 has 14 amino acids. Germline CDR1 SGHVS, CDR2 FNYEAQ.

This clonotype has only one observation. A read error may be the cause here, since a much bigger clone is one base away. The rearrangement joins TRBV7-8 to TRBJ2-1; the match to TRBD2 covers 8 bases. The length of the CDR3 is 15 residues. CDR1 and CDR2 from the germline V gene are SGHVS and FQNEAQ. Trimming removed 5 bases from V and 8 bases from J; junction bases left unmatched: 11. The CDR3 reads CASSPPGGGFYEQFF. CDR3 coding DNA: TGTGCCAGCAGCCCCCCCGGGGGGGGGTTCTATGAGCAGTTCTTC.

In its sample, this clonotype was seen a few times. The chain has TRBV5-4 and TRBJ1-2; D is perhaps TRBD1 (5 bases). The CDR3 has 15 amino acids. With 4 bases removed from V and 7 bases from J, the gap between germline ends came to 20 bases. Germline V gives CDR1 SGHNT, CDR2 YYREEE (reference sequence). The CDR3 DNA sequence: TGTGCCAGCAGCCACGGGGCGTCCCTCCCCCTTGGCTACACCTTC. It codes for CASSHGASLPLGYTF.

In regard to this clonotype: A much larger clone lies a single base off, so this may be a read error. This chain joins TRBV7-2 and TRBJ1-2; 10 nucleotides match TRBD1. Germline loops: CDR1 SGHTA, CDR2 FQGNSA. The CDR3 consists of 14 residues. With 6 bases clipped from V and 5 bases from J, the junction kept 6 bases outside the gene matches. CDR3 coding DNA: TGTGCCAGCAGTCTAGCGGGACAGGGGTATGGCTACACCTTC. Protein product: CASSLAGQGYGYTF.

This clonotype was detected ten times or more. The V gene is TRBV2, the J gene TRBJ2-7; 12 bases align to TRBD2. Germline V gives CDR1 SNHLY, CDR2 FYNNEI. The CDR3 runs 19 residues. V lost 5 bases and J lost 2; bases outside the gene matches: 16. The CDR3 nucleotides read TGTGCCAGCAGTTCCCCCGGGGCAGGATGGACTAGCGGGGCCTACGAGCAGTACTTC. Translating gives CASSSPGAGWTSGAYEQYF.

At least ten counts were recorded for this clonotype. The V call is TRBV12-3 or TRBV12-4, the J call TRBJ1-1; D call uncertain. Trimming took 4 bases from V and 3 from J, leaving 9 bases between them. The CDR3 extends over 13 amino acids. Here the CDR3 DNA reads TGTGCCAGCAGTTCCCTCCGGGACACTGAAGCTTTCTTT. Translation: CASSSLRDTEAFF.

This clonotype has at least ten counts. This chain connects TRBV2 to TRBJ2-2; D call uncertain. Trimming left V 6 bases short and J 0 bases short, with 8 bases between. Germline V gene data show CDR1 as SNHLY and CDR2 as FYNNEI. The CDR3 has 14 residues. The DNA for the CDR3 is TGTGCCAGCAGAGACCTACCGAACACCGGGGAGCTGTTTTTT. This gives the protein CASRDLPNTGELFF.

In its sample, this clonotype was seen many times. The chain is built from TRBV6-2 or TRBV6-3 and TRBJ2-5; D is tentatively TRBD1 or TRBD2 (5 bases each). This CDR3 has 13 amino acids. Per germline, CDR1 MNHEY and CDR2 SVGEGT. V lost 6 bases to trimming and J lost 2 bases, with 10 bases between them. CDR3: CASRWDGQETQYF. The CDR3 DNA reads TGTGCCAGCAGATGGGACGGACAAGAGACCCAGTACTTC.

The chain employs TRBV20-1 and TRBJ1-1, with a tentative D call TRBD1 (5 bases). The germline V gene has CDR1 DFQATT and CDR2 SNEGSKA (reference sequence). V was pared by 3 bases and J by 1 base, with 18 bases between. This CDR3 contains 16 residues. CDR3 DNA: TGCAGTGCTAGTTCCCCTCCCGGAGGGGAGAACACTGAAGCTTTCTTT. Translating it yields CSASSPPGGENTEAFF.